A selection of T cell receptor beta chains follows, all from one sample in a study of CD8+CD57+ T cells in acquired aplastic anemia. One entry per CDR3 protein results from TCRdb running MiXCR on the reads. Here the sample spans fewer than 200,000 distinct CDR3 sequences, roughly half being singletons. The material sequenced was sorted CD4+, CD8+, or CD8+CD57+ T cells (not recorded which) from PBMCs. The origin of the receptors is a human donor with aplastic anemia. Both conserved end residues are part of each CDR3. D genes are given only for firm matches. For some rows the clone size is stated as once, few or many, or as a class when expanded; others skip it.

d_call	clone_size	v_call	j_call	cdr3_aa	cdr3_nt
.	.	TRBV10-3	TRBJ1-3	CAKSDSGNTIYF	TGTGCCAAATCGGACTCTGGAAACACCATATATTTT
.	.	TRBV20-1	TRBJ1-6	CSARVRGSSYNSPLHF	TGCAGTGCTAGAGTCAGGGGCAGCTCCTATAATTCACCCCTCCACTTT
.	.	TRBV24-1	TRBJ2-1	CATSLAGTENEQFF	TGTGCCACCAGTCTCGCCGGGACGGAGAATGAGCAGTTCTTC
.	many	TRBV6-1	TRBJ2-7	CASSVSPPPYEQYF	TGTGCCAGCAGTGTTTCGCCGCCCCCCTACGAGCAGTACTTC
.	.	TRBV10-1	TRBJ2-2	CASSEDGELFF	TGCGCCAGCAGTGAGGACGGGGAGCTGTTTTTT
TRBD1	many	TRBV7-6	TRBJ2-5	CASSLPPGTGVKETQYF	TGTGCCAGCAGCTTACCCCCGGGGACAGGGGTTAAGGAGACCCAGTACTTC
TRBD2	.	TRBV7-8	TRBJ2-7	CASSPMTSGGPYEQYF	TGTGCCAGCAGCCCTATGACTAGCGGGGGCCCCTACGAGCAGTACTTC
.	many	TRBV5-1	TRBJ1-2	CASSLATQSSGYTF	TGCGCCAGCAGCTTGGCTACCCAATCCTCTGGCTACACCTTC
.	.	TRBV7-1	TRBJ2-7	CASRLTGEQYF	TGTGCCAGCAGATTGACGGGTGAGCAGTACTTC
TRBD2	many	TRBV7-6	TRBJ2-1	CASSSMTSGKNEQFF	TGTGCCAGCAGCTCAATGACTAGCGGGAAAAATGAGCAGTTCTTC
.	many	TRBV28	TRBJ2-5	CASSLVGGRETQYF	TGTGCCAGCAGTTTGGTTGGCGGGCGAGAGACCCAGTACTTC
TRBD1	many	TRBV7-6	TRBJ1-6	CASSLEDRGDSPLHF	TGTGCCAGCAGCTTAGAAGACAGGGGAGACTCACCCCTCCACTTT
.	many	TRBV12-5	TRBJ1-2	CASAYGPQVSYTF	TGTGCTAGTGCCTACGGGCCTCAGGTCAGCTACACCTTC
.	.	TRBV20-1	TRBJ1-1	CSARDLRQLANTEAFF	TGCAGTGCTAGAGATTTACGGCAGCTGGCGAACACTGAAGCTTTCTTT
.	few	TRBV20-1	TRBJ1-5	CSARVREGQPQHF	TGCAGTGCTAGAGTCAGGGAAGGCCAGCCCCAGCATTTT
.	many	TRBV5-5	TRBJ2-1	CASSRTFSSYNEQFF	TGTGCCAGCAGCCGGACCTTTAGCTCCTACAATGAGCAGTTCTTC
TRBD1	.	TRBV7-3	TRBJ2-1	CTSSSRSGQGLNEQFF	TGTACCAGCAGCTCCAGGTCGGGACAGGGGTTGAATGAGCAGTTCTTC
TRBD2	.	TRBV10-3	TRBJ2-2	CAIPPGLAGGWNTGELFF	TGTGCCATCCCACCGGGACTAGCGGGAGGTTGGAACACCGGGGAGCTGTTTTTT
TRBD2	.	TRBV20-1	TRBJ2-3	CSASSLGGGGAKDTQYF	TGCAGTGCCAGCAGCCTCGGTGGCGGGGGGGCAAAAGATACGCAGTATTTT
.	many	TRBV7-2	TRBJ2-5	CASSLPIEETQYF	TGTGCCAGCAGCTTACCCATTGAGGAGACCCAGTACTTC
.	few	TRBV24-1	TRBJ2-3	CATSDLRGGSTDTQYF	TGTGCCACCAGTGATTTGAGGGGGGGGAGCACAGATACGCAGTATTTT
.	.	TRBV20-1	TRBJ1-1	CSASGQTNTEAFF	TGCAGTGCTAGCGGACAGACAAACACTGAAGCTTTCTTT
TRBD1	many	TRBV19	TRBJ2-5	CASSIGWTGNQETQYF	TGTGCCAGTAGTATAGGCTGGACAGGGAACCAAGAGACCCAGTACTTC
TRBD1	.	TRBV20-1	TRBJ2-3	CSAPDRVTDTQYF	TGCAGTGCTCCTGACAGGGTAACAGATACGCAGTATTTT
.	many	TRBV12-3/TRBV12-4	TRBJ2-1	CASSLRESYNEQFF	TGTGCCAGCAGTTTGAGGGAGTCCTACAATGAGCAGTTCTTC
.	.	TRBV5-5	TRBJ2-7	CASSSGQGFNEQYF	TGTGCCAGCAGCTCGGGGCAGGGGTTCAACGAGCAGTACTTC
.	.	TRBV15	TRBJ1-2	CATSREVGYGNTF	.
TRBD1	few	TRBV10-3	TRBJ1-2	CAIRRDRDNGYTF	TGTGCCATCAGGCGGGACAGGGATAATGGCTACACCTTC
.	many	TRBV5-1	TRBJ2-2	CASSFRRTNTGELFF	TGCGCCAGCAGCTTTAGAAGAACGAACACCGGGGAGCTGTTTTTT
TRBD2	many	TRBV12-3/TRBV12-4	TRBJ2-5	CASSLGGTSAQETQYF	TGTGCCAGCAGTTTAGGCGGGACTAGCGCACAAGAGACCCAGTACTTC
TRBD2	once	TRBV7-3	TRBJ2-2	CASSHPDSSGGAGELFF	TGTGCCAGCAGTCACCCTGACTCTAGCGGGGGGGCGGGGGAGCTGTTTTTT
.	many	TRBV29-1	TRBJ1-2	CSVAGEWYGYTF	TGCAGCGTTGCTGGGGAGTGGTATGGCTACACCTTC
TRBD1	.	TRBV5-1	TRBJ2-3	CASSLRTGEQYF	TGCGCCAGCAGCTTACGGACAGGGGAGCAGTATTTT
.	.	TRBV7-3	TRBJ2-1	CASSLRHDNEQFF	TGTGCCAGCAGCTTACGCCATGACAATGAGCAGTTCTTC
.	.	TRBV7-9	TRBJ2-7	CASTWMGNSYEQYF	TGTGCCAGCACCTGGATGGGCAACTCCTACGAGCAGTACTTC
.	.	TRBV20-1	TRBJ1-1	CSARPGPMNTEAFF	TGCAGTGCTAGACCGGGACCTATGAACACTGAAGCTTTCTTT
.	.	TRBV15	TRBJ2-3	CATSRDQGKDTQYF	TGTGCCACCAGCAGAGATCAAGGGAAGGATACGCAGTATTTT
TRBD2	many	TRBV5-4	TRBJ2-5	CASSLSSGGRETQYF	TGTGCCAGCAGCTTGAGTAGCGGGGGACGAGAGACCCAGTACTTC
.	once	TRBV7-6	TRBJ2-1	CASSLTGMNEQFF	TGTGCCAGCAGCTTAACAGGGATGAATGAGCAGTTCTTC
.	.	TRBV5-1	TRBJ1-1	CASCYLDLNTEAFF	TGCGCCAGCTGCTACCTGGACCTGAACACTGAAGCTTTCTTT
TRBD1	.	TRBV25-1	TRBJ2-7	CASSARGGTGKTYEQYF	TGTGCCAGCAGTGCTAGGGGCGGGACAGGGAAAACCTACGAGCAGTACTTC
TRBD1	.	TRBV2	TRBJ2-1	CANRQGLGNEQFF	TGCGCTAACCGACAGGGTCTGGGCAATGAGCAGTTCTTC
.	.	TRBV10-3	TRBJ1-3	CAISFSPDQNRDTIYF	TGTGCCATCAGTTTTTCCCCGGACCAAAATAGGGACACCATATATTTT
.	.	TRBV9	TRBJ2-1	CASSDPYREGTQFF	TGTGCCAGCAGCGACCCTTACAGGGAAGGGACCCAGTTCTTC
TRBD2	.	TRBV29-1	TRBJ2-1	CSVVGGSQYNEQFF	TGCAGCGTTGTAGGCGGGAGCCAGTACAATGAGCAGTTCTTC
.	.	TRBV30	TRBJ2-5	CAWSVLEQETQYF	TGTGCCTGGAGTGTCCTGGAACAAGAGACCCAGTACTTC
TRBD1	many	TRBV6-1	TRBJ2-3	CASTLTGGRKATQYF	TGTGCCAGCACCCTGACAGGGGGTCGTAAAGCTACGCAGTATTTT
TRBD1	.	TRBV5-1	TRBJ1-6	CASSHIGTGNSPLHF	TGCGCCAGCAGCCACATAGGGACAGGAAATTCACCCCTCCACTTT
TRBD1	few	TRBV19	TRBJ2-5	CASSFGQGWETQYF	TGTGCCAGTAGTTTCGGACAGGGTTGGGAGACCCAGTACTTC
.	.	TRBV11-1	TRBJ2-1	CASRRSRVALSYNEQFF	TGTGCCAGCAGGAGGTCCAGAGTAGCGCTATCCTACAATGAGCAGTTCTTC
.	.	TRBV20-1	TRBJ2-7	CSAQRGQGYDYEQYF	TGCAGTGCTCAGAGAGGGCAGGGGTACGACTACGAGCAGTACTTC